This T cell receptor beta chain derives from a study of T cells in Graves' hyperthyroidism and ophthalmopathy. Study as a whole: The blood sample was taken at first diagnosis, before treatment began.

RNA transcripts provided the source from which TCR beta CDR3 regions were amplified. The primer set for the first-round RT-PCR of the TCR CDR3 was HTBI. TCRdb reanalysed the multiplex PCR reads using MiXCR and keeps one entry per CDR3 protein. Of approximately 640,000 distinct CDR3 sequences in the sample, under 20% are singletons; the top ten hold approximately 3.8%. There are a few counts of this clonotype. V lost 6 bases and J 0 bases, leaving 18 bases between the germline ends. Germline-derived CDR1 and CDR2 are KGHSH and LQKENI. CDR3 length: 17 amino acids. The specimen sequenced was blood. This chain uses TRBV18 with TRBJ2-1, with D unresolved. This TCR derives from a woman aged 30 to 39 with Graves' hyperthyroidism. CDR3 loop: CASSLTNIRISYNEQFF. DNA of the CDR3: TGTGCCAGCTCTCTTACCAATATCCGAATCTCCTACAATGAGCAGTTCTTC.